A single sample gave rise to the 4 T cell receptor beta chains below, sequenced in a study of shared clonotypes between healthy human individuals. Clones were sequenced by immunoSEQ multiplex PCR, and TCRdb holds only the in-frame ones, with some missing. The sample includes about 2.3 million clones, 85% to 95% seen only once; the top ten take around 0.35%. Sequencing was done on a sample of naive CD4+ T cells from PBMCs. The sample's subset: CD45RA+ positively selected. The receptors derive from a man between 18 and 29 years old in good health. Some clones in this sample may be carry-over from other donors' samples.

This clone is a singleton in its sample. The rearrangement joins TRBV9 to TRBJ1-2; 8 nucleotides agree with TRBD1. Germline trimming cut 4 bases from V and 0 bases from J; bases unmatched to any gene: 11. This CDR3 is 17 amino acids long. Germline CDR1 is SGDLS and CDR2 is YYNGEE. The CDR3 spells CASSPTGVPPSNYGYTF. CDR3 coding DNA: TGTGCCAGCAGCCCGACAGGGGTTCCCCCTTCTAACTATGGCTACACCTTC.

V is TRBV18 and J is TRBJ1-4; 9 bases fit TRBD1. The CDR3 sequence is 15 residues long. With 2 bases clipped from V and 6 bases from J, the junction kept 4 bases outside the gene matches. CDR1 is KGHSH and CDR2 is LQKENI in the germline V gene. CDR3 region: CASSPIGQGYEKLFF. The CDR3 DNA reads as TGTGCCAGCTCACCAATTGGACAGGGGTATGAAAAACTGTTTTTT.

With respect to this clone: Other DNA sequences from this sample encode an identical CDR3 as well. The rearrangement joins TRBV9 to TRBJ2-1; D call uncertain. The CDR3 contains 15 residues. Germline CDR1 is SGDLS and CDR2 is YYNGEE. V dropped 0 bases and J dropped 1 base, with 8 bases sitting between them. The CDR3 sequence: CASSVAQGSYNEQFF. DNA for the CDR3: TGTGCCAGCAGCGTAGCCCAAGGGTCCTACAATGAGCAGTTCTTC.

The chain couples TRBV28 to TRBJ2-2; D remains unclear. Germline V gene sequence: CDR1 MDHEN, CDR2 SYDVKM. This CDR3 contains 16 residues. The ends were cut back, 5 bases at V and 1 base at J, with 14 bases in the middle. The CDR3 DNA reads as TGTGCCAGCAGTCCTCTAGGGCGCCGGAACACCGGGGAGCTGTTTTTT. Translation gives CASSPLGRRNTGELFF. The variable domain in full, with the rest retrieved from reference TRBV28 and TRBJ2-2, is DVKVTQSSRYLVKRTGEKVFLECVQDMDHENMFWYRQDPGLGLRLIYFSYDVKMKEKGDIPEGYSVSREKKERFSLILESASTNQTSMYLCASSPLGRRNTGELFFGEGSRLTVL.